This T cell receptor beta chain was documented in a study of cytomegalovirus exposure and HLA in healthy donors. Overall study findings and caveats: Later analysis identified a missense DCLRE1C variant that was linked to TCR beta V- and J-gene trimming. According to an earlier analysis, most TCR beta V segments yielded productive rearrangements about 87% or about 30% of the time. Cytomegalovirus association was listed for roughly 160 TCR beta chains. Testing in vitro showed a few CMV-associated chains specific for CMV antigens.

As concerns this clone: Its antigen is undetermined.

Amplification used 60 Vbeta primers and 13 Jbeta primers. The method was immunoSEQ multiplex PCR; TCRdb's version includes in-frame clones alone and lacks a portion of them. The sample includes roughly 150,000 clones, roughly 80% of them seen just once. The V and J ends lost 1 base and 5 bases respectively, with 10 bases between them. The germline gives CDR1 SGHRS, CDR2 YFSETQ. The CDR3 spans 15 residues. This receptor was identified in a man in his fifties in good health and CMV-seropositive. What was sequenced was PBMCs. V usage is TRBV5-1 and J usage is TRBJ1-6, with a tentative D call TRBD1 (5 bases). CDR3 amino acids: CASSLFGRDNSPLHF. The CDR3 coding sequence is TGCGCCAGCAGCTTGTTCGGCAGGGATAATTCACCCCTCCACTTT.